This note documents a single T cell receptor beta chain sequence. Its antigen is undetermined. The junction and the germline gene differ at one end; a read error may be behind it. Germline lookup yields CDR1 MNHNS and CDR2 SASEGT. This CDR3 region has 15 residues. This entry belongs to a study of blood T cells in healthy people across ages. Study-wide findings and caveats: The long-lived group displayed more naive CD4+ cells, plus higher diversity, than the aged donors did.

A second roughly 6 to 12 cycle PCR used barcoded and J-beta primers. Each of the samples gave a minimum of 2.5 million paired-end reads that contained CDR3. TCRdb re-analysed the 5' RACE reads in MiXCR, keeping a single row per CDR3 protein. Of fewer than 2,000,000 distinct CDR3 sequences listed, roughly 32% are singletons. Every donor provided around 9.3 milliliters of peripheral blood. The clonotype was recovered from a woman under 40 in good health. This chain links TRBV6-1 with TRBJ2-5; D may be TRBD1 (5 bases). The sequenced material came from blood. The CDR3 spells CASSDQGAYQEAQYF. CDR3 in DNA: TGTGCCAGCAGTGATCAAGGGGCGTACCAAGAGGCCCAGTACTTC.